This T cell receptor beta chain was recovered during a study of T-cell memory formation after mild COVID-19. Across the whole study: Largely donor-specific sequence clusters came from a couple of donors.

The J segment lost 1 base and the V segment lost 3 bases, leaving 2 bases of the junction unmatched. The CDR3 is 15 residues long. Germline CDR1 LNHNV, CDR2 YYDKDF (reference sequence). TCRdb independently ran MiXCR on the 5' RACE reads; one entry per CDR3 protein. The table includes some 410,000 distinct CDR3 sequences, about a quarter detected once. This rearrangement joins TRBV15 to TRBJ2-1; 8 positions match TRBD1. The receptor comes from an adult woman who had mild COVID-19 (a few samples of this study predate the infection). Cell type and time point are not known. Sequencing used PBMCs or a T cell subset sorted from them (not recorded which). CDR3 coding DNA: TGTGCCACCAGCAGGAGACAGGGGTCCTACAATGAGCAGTTCTTC. Its translation: CATSRRQGSYNEQFF.